A selection of T cell receptor beta chains follows, all from one sample in a study of blood T cell repertoires in COVID-19. Profiling relied on immunoSEQ multiplex PCR, and the TCRdb table lists in-frame clones only, not all of them. The table includes about 50,000 clones, approximately 88% detected once. Sample: peripheral blood. The receptors derive from a human donor with active COVID-19. The donor label of this sample is uncertain. CDR3s include the opening cysteine and the closing phenylalanine or tryptophan. D genes are given only for firm matches. The size of a clone is reported for some rows only, either as once, few or many, or as a class for expanded clones.

J gene: TRBJ2-2; clone size: -; V gene: TRBV2; D gene: -; CDR3 protein: CASEEGVINTGELFF; CDR3 DNA: TGTGCCAGCGAGGAGGGCGTCATAAACACCGGGGAGCTGTTTTTT
J gene: TRBJ2-5; clone size: -; V gene: TRBV12-5; D gene: -; CDR3 protein: CASAPRRGQETQYF; CDR3 DNA: TGTGCTAGTGCCCCTCGGCGGGGTCAAGAGACCCAGTACTTC
J gene: TRBJ1-3; clone size: -; V gene: TRBV7-2; D gene: -; CDR3 protein: CAVTARGTYSGNTIYF; CDR3 DNA: TGTGCCGTCACAGCTAGGGGAACCTACTCTGGAAACACCATATATTTT
J gene: TRBJ2-1; clone size: -; V gene: TRBV11-3; D gene: TRBD2; CDR3 protein: CASSFAGEGYEQFF; CDR3 DNA: TGTGCCAGCAGCTTCGCTGGGGAGGGCTATGAGCAGTTCTTC
J gene: TRBJ2-7; clone size: -; V gene: TRBV5-4; D gene: -; CDR3 protein: CASRKEEGLDEQYF; CDR3 DNA: TGTGCCAGCAGAAAAGAAGAGGGCCTCGACGAGCAGTACTTC
J gene: TRBJ2-7; clone size: -; V gene: TRBV5-1; D gene: -; CDR3 protein: CASKGEYEQYF; CDR3 DNA: TGCGCCAGCAAAGGGGAATACGAGCAGTACTTC
J gene: TRBJ2-4; clone size: -; V gene: TRBV11-3; D gene: -; CDR3 protein: CASRPREQLAKNIQYF; CDR3 DNA: TGTGCCAGCAGACCGAGGGAACAGCTAGCCAAAAACATTCAGTACTTC
J gene: TRBJ2-2; clone size: -; V gene: TRBV2; D gene: TRBD1; CDR3 protein: CAGHDRGGELFF; CDR3 DNA: TGTGCCGGCCACGACAGGGGCGGGGAGCTGTTTTTT
J gene: TRBJ2-1; clone size: -; V gene: TRBV9; D gene: TRBD1; CDR3 protein: CASSVFVGDRGYNEQFF; CDR3 DNA: TGTGCCAGCAGCGTATTTGTTGGGGACAGGGGGTACAATGAGCAGTTCTTC
J gene: TRBJ2-1; clone size: -; V gene: TRBV6-2/TRBV6-3; D gene: TRBD2; CDR3 protein: CASSPPRVAGVINEQFF; CDR3 DNA: TGTGCCAGCAGTCCGCCACGGGTAGCGGGAGTTATCAATGAGCAGTTCTTC
J gene: TRBJ1-6; clone size: few; V gene: TRBV7-2; D gene: -; CDR3 protein: CASSSVPESPLHF; CDR3 DNA: TGTGCCAGCAGCTCAGTCCCGGAGTCACCCCTCCACTTT
J gene: TRBJ2-5; clone size: once; V gene: TRBV13; D gene: -; CDR3 protein: CASSLGLGETQYF; CDR3 DNA: TGTGCCAGCAGCTTAGGCCTCGGGGAGACCCAGTACTTC
J gene: TRBJ2-2; clone size: once; V gene: TRBV19; D gene: TRBD2; CDR3 protein: CASSSGREITGELFF; CDR3 DNA: TGTGCCAGTAGTAGCGGGCGGGAGATCACCGGGGAGCTGTTTTTT